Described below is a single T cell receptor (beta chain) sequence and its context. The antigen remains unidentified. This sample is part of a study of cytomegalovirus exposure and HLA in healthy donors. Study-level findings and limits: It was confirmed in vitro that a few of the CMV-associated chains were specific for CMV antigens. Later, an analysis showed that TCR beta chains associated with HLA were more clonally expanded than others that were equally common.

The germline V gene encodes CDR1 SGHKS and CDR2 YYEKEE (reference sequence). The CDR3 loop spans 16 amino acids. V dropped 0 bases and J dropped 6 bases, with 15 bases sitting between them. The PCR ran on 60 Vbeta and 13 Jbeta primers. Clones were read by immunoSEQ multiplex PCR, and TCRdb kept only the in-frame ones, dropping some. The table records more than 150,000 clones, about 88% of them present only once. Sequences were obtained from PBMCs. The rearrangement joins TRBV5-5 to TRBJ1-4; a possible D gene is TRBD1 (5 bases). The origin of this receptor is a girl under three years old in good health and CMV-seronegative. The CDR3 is CASSLGWGKRDEKLFF. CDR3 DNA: TGTGCCAGCAGCTTGGGTTGGGGGAAGCGGGATGAAAAACTGTTTTTT.